This T cell receptor beta chain was sequenced in a study of blood T cells in healthy people across ages. Each donor gave ten milliliters of peripheral blood. Each sample used at least 7 million PBMCs. Points from the study as a whole: PBMCs were not sorted, which prevented a conclusive comparison of naive versus antigen-experienced cells.

Comments on this clonotype: What it binds is unknown.

After removal of 4 bases from V and 2 bases from J, the junction contained 3 bases not matched to a gene. The CDR3 runs 15 residues. Looked up from germline, CDR1 is DFQATT and CDR2 is SNEGSKA (reference sequence). A J-beta primer mix and a sample-barcoded 5' primer were used in a second PCR of about 7 to 11 cycles. TCRdb ran MiXCR on the 5' RACE reads and lists one entry per CDR3 protein. The table includes approximately 1,700,000 distinct CDR3 sequences, roughly two fifths detected once. The rearrangement joins TRBV20-1 to TRBJ2-3, with 13 bases identical to TRBD2. The sample was blood. The source of this sequence is a human donor in good health. CDR3 residues: CSATGLAGPTDTQYF. The DNA for the CDR3 is TGCAGTGCTACGGGACTAGCGGGACCCACAGATACGCAGTATTTT.